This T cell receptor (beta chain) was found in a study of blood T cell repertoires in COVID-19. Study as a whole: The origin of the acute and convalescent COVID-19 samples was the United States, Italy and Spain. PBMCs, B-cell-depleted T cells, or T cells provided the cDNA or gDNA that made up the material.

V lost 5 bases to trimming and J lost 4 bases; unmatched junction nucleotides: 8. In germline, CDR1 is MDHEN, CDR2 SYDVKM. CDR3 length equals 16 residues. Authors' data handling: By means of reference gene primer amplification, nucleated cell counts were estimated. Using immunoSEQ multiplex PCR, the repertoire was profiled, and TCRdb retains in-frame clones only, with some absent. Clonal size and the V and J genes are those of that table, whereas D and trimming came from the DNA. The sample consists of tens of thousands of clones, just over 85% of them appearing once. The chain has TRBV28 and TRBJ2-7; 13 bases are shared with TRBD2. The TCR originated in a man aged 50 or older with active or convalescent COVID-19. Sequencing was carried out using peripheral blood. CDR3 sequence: CASSQIRTSGSYEQYF. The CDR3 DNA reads TGTGCCAGCAGTCAAATCCGGACTAGCGGGAGTTACGAGCAGTACTTC.